The present T cell receptor (beta chain) was sequenced within a study of Ad26.COV2.S vaccination and SARS-CoV-2 variants. Overall study: Once, or twice with 56 days between doses, Ad26.COV2.S was given intramuscularly.

Produced via immunoSEQ multiplex PCR; TCRdb's table is partial and in-frame only. The top ten clones hold 1.5% to 2% of a sample with fewer than 400,000 clones, about 86% of them seen once. V was cut by 6 bases and J by 8 bases, with 11 bases left in between. Germline lookup yields CDR1 MGHDK and CDR2 SYGVNS. This CDR3 is built from 12 residues. Treatment in this sample: some 20 received Ad26.COV2.S at low or high dose, single or two shots; about 5 received placebo; per-sample allocation not given. Sampling took place 63 days after the first vaccine or placebo injection. A Boston adult aged 18-55 years was the donor.

The gene calls are TRBV25-1 and TRBJ1-3; D gene ambiguous. The material sequenced was peripheral blood, taken in a trial of Ad26.COV2.S vaccine versus placebo. The TCR originated in a person between 18 and 65 years old who received the Ad26.COV2.S COVID-19 vaccine or a placebo. Here the CDR3 reads CASSPGWYTIYF. For the CDR3, the DNA is TGTGCCAGCAGCCCCGGGTGGTACACCATATATTTT.